This T cell receptor (beta chain) was obtained from a study of CD8+ T cells in alopecia areata. Study in general: Twice a day, 5 to 10 mg of oral tofacitinib was administered to treated patients. The duration of tofacitinib was 6 to 18 months, with 6 months off drug afterward.

Following extraction, RNA underwent reverse transcription to cDNA, which served as the sequencing template. Assay: immunoSEQ multiplex PCR; the TCRdb copy retains only in-frame clones and omits some. The profile shows 150,000 or so clones, more than 45% of them singletons. This clone was counted between two and nine times. V gave up 5 bases and J gave up 6 bases, with 11 bases separating them. In germline, CDR1 is GTSNPN, CDR2 SVGIG (reference sequence). This CDR3 has 12 residues. Patients with alopecia areata provided lesional scalp punch biopsies as well as peripheral blood. Sorted populations comprised CD4+ and CD8+ T cells obtained from PBMCs.

The gene calls are TRBV30 and TRBJ2-1, with unresolved D. The sequence was collected from a human donor with alopecia areata. Sequencing input: CD4+ T cells sorted from blood. CDR3 DNA: TGTGCCTGGCGTTTGTCAGGCAATGAGCAGTTCTTC. Translated, it gives CAWRLSGNEQFF.